This TCR beta chain stems from a study of OX40 agonist ivuxolimab in advanced cancers. About the research overall: Of mixed ages from about 23 to 79 and averaging about 60 years, the group was roughly 85% male. Overall study results and limits: In CD8+ T cells, expanded clones were on average more numerous than in CD4+.

Some clones are missing from TCRdb's copy, which holds only in-frame ones; the method was immunoSEQ multiplex PCR. The table includes tens of thousands of clones, roughly nine tenths detected once. CDR1 is MNHNS, CDR2 SASEGT, per germline. The CDR3 is 10 residues long. Worth noting for this clone: Its antigen is unidentified.

The input for sequencing was CD4+ or CD8+ T cells sorted from blood, taken in a trial of the OX40 agonist ivuxolimab. This TCR derives from an adult with an advanced solid tumor such as melanoma, head and neck, liver or kidney cancer. This chain uses TRBV6-1 with TRBJ1-2, with D tentatively TRBD1 (5 bases). The CDR3, as DNA: TGTGCAACCCTCGGGGGGGGCTACACCTTC. Its translation: CATLGGGYTF.